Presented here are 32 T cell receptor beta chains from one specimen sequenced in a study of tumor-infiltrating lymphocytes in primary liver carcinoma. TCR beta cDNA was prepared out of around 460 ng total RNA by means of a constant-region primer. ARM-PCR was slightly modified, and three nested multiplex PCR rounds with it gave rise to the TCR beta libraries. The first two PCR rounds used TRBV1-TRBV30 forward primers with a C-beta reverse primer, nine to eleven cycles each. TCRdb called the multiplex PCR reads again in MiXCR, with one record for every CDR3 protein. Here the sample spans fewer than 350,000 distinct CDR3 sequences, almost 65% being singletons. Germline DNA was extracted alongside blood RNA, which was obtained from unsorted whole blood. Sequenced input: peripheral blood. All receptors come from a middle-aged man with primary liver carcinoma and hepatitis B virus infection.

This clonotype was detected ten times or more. The CDR3 coding sequence is TGCGCCAGCAGCCCCCGTGGCGGGGAGCTGTTTTTT. It specifies CASSPRGGELFF. The chain recombines TRBV4-1 with TRBJ2-2; no clear D. This CDR3 is 12 amino acids long. V was cut by 4 bases and J by 7 bases, with 7 bases left in between. The germline V gene encodes CDR1 MGHRA and CDR2 YSYEKL.

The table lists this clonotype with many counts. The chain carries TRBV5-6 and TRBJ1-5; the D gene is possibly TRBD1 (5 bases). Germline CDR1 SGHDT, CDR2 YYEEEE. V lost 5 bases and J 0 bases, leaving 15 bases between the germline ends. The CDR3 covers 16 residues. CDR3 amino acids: CASRVGGVYSNQPQHF. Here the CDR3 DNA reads TGTGCCAGCAGAGTGGGGGGAGTTTATAGCAATCAGCCCCAGCATTTT. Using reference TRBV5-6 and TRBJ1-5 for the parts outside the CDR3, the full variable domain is DAGVTQSPTHLIKTRGQQVTLRCSPKSGHDTVSWYQQALGQGPQFIFQYYEEEERQRGNFPDRFSGHQFPNYSSELNVNALLLGDSALYLCASRVGGVYSNQPQHFGDGTRLSIL.

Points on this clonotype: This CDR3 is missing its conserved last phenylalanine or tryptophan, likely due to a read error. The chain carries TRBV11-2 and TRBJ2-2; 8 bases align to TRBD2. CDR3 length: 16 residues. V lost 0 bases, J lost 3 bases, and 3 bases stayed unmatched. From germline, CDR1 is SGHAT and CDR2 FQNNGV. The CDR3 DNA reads TGTGCCAGCAGCTTAGACTTAGCGGGGTACACCGGGGAGCTGTTTCTT. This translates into CASSLDLAGYTGELFL.

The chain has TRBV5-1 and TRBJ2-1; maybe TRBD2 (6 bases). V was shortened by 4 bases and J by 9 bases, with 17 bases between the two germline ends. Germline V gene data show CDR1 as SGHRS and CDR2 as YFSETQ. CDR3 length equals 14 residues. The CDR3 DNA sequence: TGCGCCAGCAGCATCAGGACGGGAGCTAGTGAGCAGTTCTTC. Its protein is CASSIRTGASEQFF.

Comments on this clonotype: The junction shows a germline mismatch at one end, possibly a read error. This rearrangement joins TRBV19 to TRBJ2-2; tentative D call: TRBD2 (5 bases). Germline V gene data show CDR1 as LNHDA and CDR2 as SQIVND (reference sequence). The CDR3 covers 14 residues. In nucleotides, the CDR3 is TGTGCCAGTAGTATAGCGGGGAGCACCGGGGAGCTGCTTTTT. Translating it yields CASSIAGSTGELLF.

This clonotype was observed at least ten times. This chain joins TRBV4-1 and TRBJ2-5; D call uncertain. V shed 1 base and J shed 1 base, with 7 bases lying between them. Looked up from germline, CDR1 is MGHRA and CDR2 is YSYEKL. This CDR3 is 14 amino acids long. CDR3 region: CASSQVRGQETQYF. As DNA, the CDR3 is TGCGCCAGCAGCCAAGTACGAGGCCAAGAGACCCAGTACTTC.

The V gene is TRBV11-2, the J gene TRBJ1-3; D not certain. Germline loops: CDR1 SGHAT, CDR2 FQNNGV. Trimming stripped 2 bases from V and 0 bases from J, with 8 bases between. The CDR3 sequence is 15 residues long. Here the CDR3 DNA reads TGTGCCAGCAGCTTACCAGGCATCTCTGGAAACACCATATATTTT. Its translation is CASSLPGISGNTIYF.

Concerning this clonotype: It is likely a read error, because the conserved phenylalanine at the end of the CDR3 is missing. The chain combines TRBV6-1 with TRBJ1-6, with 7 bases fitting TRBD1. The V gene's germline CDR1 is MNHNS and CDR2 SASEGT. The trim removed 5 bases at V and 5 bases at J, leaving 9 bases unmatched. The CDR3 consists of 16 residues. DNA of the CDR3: TGTGCCAGCAGTTATAGATCGACAGGGAATAATTCACCCCTCCACCTT. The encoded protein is CASSYRSTGNNSPLHL.

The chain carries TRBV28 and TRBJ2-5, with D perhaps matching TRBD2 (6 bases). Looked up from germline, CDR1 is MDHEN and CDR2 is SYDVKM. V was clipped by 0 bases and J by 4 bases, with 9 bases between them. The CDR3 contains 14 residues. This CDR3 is CASSLWEGPETQYF. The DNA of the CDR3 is TGTGCCAGCAGTTTATGGGAGGGCCCAGAGACCCAGTACTTC.

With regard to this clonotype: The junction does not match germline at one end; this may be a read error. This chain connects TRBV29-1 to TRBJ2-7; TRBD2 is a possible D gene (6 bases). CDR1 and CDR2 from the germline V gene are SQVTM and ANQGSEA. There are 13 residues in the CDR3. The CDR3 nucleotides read TGCAGCGTTGCCCTATCGGGGGTCTACGAGCAATACTTC. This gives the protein CSVALSGVYEQYF.

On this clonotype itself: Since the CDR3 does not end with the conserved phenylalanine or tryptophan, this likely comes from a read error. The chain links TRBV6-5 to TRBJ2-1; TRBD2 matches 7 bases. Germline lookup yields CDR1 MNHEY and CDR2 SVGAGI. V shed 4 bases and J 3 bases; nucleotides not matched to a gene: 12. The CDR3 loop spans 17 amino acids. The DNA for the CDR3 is TGTGCCAGCAGTTCCTATTCCGGGACTAACGGCTACAATGAGCAGTTCCTC. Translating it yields CASSSYSGTNGYNEQFL.

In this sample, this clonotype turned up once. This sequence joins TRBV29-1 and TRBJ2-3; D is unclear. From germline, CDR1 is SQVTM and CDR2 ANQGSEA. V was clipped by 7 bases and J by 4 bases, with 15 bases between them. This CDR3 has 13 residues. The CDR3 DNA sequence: TGCAGCGCCAGTAAAGTAGTGGCAGATACGCAGTATTTT. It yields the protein CSASKVVADTQYF.

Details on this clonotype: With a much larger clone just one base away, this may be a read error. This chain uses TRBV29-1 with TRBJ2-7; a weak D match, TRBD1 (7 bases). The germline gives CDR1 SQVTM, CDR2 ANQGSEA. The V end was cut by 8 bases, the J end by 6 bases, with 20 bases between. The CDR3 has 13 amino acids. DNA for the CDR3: TGCAGCACCTTGGAGGGGGCTCAGGGCGAGCAGTACTTC. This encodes CSTLEGAQGEQYF.

CDR3 sequence: CASSSTGPQYF. In DNA form, the CDR3 reads TGTGCCAGCAGCTCGACAGGTCCCCAGTACTTC. V gene TRBV11-2 combines with J gene TRBJ2-5, with D perhaps TRBD1 (6 bases). The CDR3 length is 11 residues. Germline CDR1 SGHAT, CDR2 FQNNGV. With 4 bases removed from V and 9 bases from J, the gap between germline ends came to 9 bases.

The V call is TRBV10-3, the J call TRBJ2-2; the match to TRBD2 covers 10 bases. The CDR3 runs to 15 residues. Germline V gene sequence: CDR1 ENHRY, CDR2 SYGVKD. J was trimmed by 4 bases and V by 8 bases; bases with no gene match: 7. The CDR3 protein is CAICVLAGPTGELFF. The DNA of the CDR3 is TGTGCCATCTGTGTACTAGCGGGACCCACCGGGGAGCTGTTTTTT.

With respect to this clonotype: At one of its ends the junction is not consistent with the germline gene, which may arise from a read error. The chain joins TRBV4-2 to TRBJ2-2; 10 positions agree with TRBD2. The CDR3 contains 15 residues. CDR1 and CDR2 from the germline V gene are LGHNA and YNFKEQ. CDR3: CASSQAGGDTGELFF. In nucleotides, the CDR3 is TGTGCCAGTAGCCAAGCGGGAGGGGATACCGGGGAGCTGTTTTTT.

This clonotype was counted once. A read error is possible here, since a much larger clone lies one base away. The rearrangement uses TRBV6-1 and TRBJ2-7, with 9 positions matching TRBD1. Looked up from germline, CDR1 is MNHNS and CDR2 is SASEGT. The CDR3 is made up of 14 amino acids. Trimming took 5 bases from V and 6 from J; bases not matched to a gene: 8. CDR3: CASSRHRGRIEQYF. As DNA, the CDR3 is TGTGCCAGCAGTAGGCACAGGGGGCGCATCGAGCAGTACTTC.

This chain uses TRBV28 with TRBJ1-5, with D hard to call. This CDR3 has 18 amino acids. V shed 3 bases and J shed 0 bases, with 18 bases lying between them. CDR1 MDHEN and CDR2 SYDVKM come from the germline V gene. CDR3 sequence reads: CASSLGVSTAYSNQPQHF. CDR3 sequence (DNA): TGTGCCAGCAGTTTGGGAGTAAGTACAGCGTATAGCAATCAGCCCCAGCATTTT.

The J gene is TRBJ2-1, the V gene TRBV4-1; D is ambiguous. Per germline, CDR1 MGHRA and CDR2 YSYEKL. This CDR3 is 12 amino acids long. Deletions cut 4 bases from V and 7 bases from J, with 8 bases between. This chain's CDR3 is CASSPPTNEQFF. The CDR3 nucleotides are TGCGCCAGCAGCCCGCCAACAAATGAGCAGTTCTTC.

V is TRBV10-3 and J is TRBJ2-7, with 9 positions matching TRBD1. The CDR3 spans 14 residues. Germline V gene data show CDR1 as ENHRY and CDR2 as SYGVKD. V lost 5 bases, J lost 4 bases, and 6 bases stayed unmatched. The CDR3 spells CAISTGTGTYEQYF. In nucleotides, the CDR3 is TGTGCCATCAGTACCGGGACAGGGACTTACGAGCAGTACTTC.

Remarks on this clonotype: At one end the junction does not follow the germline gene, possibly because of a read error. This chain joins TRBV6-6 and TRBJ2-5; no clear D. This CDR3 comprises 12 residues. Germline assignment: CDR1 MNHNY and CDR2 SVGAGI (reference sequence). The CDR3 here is CASSYARETQHF. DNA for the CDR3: TGTGCCAGCAGTTACGCGAGAGAGACCCAACACTTC.

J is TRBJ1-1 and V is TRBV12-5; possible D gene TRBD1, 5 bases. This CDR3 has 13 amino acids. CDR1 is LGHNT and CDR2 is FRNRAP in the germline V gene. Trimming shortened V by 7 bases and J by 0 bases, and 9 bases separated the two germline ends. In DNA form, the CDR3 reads TGTGCTAGTGACTGGGACGTGAACACTGAAGCTTTCTTT. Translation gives CASDWDVNTEAFF.

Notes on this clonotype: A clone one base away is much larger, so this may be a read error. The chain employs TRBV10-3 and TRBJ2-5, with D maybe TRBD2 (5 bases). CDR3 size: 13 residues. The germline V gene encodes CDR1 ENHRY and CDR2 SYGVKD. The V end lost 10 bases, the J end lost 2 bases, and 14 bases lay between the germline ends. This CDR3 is CATALANQETQYF. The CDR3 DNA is TGTGCCACCGCCCTAGCTAATCAAGAGACCCAGTACTTC.

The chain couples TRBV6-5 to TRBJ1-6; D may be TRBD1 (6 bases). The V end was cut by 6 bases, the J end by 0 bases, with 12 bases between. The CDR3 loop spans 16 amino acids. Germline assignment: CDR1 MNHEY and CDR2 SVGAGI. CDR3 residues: CASSNDRSSYNSPLHF. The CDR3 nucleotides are TGTGCCAGCAGCAACGACAGGAGCTCCTATAATTCACCCCTCCACTTT.

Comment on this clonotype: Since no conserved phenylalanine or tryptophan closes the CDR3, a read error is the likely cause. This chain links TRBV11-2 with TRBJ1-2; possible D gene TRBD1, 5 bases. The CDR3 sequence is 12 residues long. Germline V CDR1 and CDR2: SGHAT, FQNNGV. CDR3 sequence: CASSLVQGGYTI. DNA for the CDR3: TGTGCCAGCAGTTTAGTGCAGGGAGGCTACACCATC.

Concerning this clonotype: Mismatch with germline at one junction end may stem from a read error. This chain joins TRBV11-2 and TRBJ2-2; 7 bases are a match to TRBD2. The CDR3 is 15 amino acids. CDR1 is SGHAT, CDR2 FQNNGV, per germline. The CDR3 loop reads CASSSGLSGTGELFF. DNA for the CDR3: TGCGCAAGCAGTTCGGGACTATCGGGCACCGGGGAGCTGTTTTTT.

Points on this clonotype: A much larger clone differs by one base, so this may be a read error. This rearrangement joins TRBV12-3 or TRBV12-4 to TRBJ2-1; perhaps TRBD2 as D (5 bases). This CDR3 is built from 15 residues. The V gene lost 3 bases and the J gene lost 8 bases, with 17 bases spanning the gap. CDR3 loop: CASSFRPGGLDEQFF. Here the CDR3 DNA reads TGTGCCAGCAGTTTTCGGCCTGGCGGGTTGGATGAGCAGTTCTTC.

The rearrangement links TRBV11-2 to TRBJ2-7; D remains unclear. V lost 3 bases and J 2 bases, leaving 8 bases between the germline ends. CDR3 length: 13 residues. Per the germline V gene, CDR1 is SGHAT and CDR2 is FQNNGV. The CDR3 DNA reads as TGTGCCAGCAGCTTTAACGGCGCCTACGAGCAGTACTTC. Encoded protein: CASSFNGAYEQYF.

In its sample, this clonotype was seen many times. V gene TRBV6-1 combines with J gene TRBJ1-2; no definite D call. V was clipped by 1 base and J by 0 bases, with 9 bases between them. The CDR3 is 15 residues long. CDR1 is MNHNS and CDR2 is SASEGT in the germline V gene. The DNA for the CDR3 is TGTGCCAGCAGTGAAGACCGACCAGCTAACTATGGCTACACCTTC. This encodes CASSEDRPANYGYTF.

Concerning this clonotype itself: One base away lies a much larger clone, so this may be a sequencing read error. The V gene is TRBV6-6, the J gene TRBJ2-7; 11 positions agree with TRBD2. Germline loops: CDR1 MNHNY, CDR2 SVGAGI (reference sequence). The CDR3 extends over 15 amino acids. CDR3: CASSYLAGGHYEEYF. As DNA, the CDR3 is TGTGCCAGCAGTTACCTAGCGGGAGGTCATTACGAGGAGTACTTC.

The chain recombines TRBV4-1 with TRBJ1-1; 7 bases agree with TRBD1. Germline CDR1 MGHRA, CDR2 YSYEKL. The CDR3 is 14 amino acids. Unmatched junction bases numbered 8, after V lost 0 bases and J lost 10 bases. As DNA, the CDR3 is TGCGCCAGCAGCCAAGATCAAAGGGGGCTCATAGCTTTCTTT. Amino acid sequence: CASSQDQRGLIAFF.

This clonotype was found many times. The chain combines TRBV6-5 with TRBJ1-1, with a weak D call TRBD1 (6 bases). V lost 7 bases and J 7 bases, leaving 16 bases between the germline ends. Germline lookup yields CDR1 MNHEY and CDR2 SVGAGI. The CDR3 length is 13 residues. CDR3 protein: CASNPIGGFEAFF. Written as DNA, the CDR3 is TGTGCCAGCAACCCTATAGGGGGTTTTGAAGCTTTCTTT.